Below, 3 T cell receptor beta chains from the same sample are listed, as sequenced in a study of T cells in Graves' hyperthyroidism and ophthalmopathy. RNA transcripts gave rise to amplified TCR beta CDR3 regions. A set of HTBI primers served as the primers for a first-round RT-PCR of the TCR CDR3. Using its own MiXCR run on the multiplex PCR reads, TCRdb lists one record per CDR3 protein. This sample has about 740,000 distinct CDR3 sequences, with around 15% found just once. Sequencing was done on a sample of blood. These receptor sequences come from a woman aged 18 to 35 with Graves' hyperthyroidism.

This clonotype was found many times. The chain combines TRBV3-1 with TRBJ2-5; 8 bases line up with TRBD1. The J segment lost 3 bases and the V segment lost 6 bases, leaving 3 bases of the junction unmatched. The CDR3 length is 13 residues. Germline lookup yields CDR1 LGHDT and CDR2 YNNKEL (reference sequence). CDR3 bases: TGTGCCAGCAGGGGACAGGTCGAAGAGACCCAGTACTTC. Translated: CASRGQVEETQYF.

The rearrangement uses TRBV5-1 and TRBJ2-1; D call uncertain. Germline assignment: CDR1 SGHRS and CDR2 YFSETQ. With 0 bases removed from V and 7 bases from J, the gap between germline ends came to 11 bases. CDR3 length: 14 residues. For the CDR3, the DNA is TGCGCCAGCAGCTTGGCGCGTAAGGAGAATGAGCAGTTCTTC. This translates into CASSLARKENEQFF.

The table lists this clonotype with a few counts. A much larger clone sits a single nucleotide away, making a read error possible. The chain carries TRBV2 and TRBJ2-7, with 9 bases fitting TRBD2. With 8 bases clipped from V and 2 bases from J, the junction kept 4 bases outside the gene matches. Germline V CDR1 and CDR2: SNHLY, FYNNEI. There are 13 residues in the CDR3. CDR3 bases: TGTGCCAGCGAACCTAGCGGGGCCTACGAGCAGTACTTC. Its protein is CASEPSGAYEQYF.